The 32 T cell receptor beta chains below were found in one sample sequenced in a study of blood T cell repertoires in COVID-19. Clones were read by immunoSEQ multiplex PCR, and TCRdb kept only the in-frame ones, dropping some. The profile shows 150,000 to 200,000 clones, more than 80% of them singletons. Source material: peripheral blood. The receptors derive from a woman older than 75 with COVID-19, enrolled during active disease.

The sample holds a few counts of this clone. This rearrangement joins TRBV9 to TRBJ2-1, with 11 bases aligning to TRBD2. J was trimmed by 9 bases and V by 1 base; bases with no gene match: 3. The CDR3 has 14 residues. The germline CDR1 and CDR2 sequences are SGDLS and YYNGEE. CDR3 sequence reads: CASSVIGTSGEQFF. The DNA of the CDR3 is TGTGCCAGCAGCGTAATCGGGACTAGCGGTGAGCAGTTCTTC.

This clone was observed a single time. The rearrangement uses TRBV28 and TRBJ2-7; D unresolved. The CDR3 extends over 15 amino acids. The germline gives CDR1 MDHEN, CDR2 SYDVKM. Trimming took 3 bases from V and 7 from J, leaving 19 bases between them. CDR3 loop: CASSFTRVLEVEQYF. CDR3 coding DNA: TGTGCCAGCAGTTTCACCCGGGTCCTAGAGGTAGAGCAGTACTTC.

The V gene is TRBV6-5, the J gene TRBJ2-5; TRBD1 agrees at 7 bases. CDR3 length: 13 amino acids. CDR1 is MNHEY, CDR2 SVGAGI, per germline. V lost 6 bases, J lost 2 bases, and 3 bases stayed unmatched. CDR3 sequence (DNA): TGTGCCAGCAGACCCAGGGGGCAAGAGACCCAGTACTTC. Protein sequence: CASRPRGQETQYF.

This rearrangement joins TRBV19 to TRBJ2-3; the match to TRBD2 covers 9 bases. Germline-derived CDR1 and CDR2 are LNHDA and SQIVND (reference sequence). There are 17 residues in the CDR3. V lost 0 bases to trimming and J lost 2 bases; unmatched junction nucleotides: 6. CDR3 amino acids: CASSIDILAGFTDTQYF. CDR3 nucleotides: TGTGCCAGTAGTATAGACATTCTAGCGGGGTTCACAGATACGCAGTATTTT.

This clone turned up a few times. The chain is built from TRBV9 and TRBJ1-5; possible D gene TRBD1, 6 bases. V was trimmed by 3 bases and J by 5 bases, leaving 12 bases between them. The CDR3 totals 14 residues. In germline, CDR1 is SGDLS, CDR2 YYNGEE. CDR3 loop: CASSAGTSDQPQHF. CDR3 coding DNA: TGTGCCAGCAGCGCGGGGACATCTGATCAGCCCCAGCATTTT.

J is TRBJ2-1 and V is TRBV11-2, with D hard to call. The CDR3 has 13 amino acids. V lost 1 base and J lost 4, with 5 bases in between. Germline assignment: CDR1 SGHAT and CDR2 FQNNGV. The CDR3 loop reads CASSLAIYNEQFF. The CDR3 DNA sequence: TGTGCCAGCAGCTTAGCTATTTACAATGAGCAGTTCTTC.

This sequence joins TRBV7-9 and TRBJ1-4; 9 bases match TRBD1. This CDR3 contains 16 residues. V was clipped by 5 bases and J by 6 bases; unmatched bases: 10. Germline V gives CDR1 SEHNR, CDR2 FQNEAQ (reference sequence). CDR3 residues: CASSRGTGGRDEKLFF. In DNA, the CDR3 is TGTGCCAGCAGCCGAGGTACAGGGGGCAGGGATGAAAAACTGTTTTTT. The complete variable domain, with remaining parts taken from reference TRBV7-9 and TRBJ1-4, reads DTGVSQNPRHKITKRGQNVTFRCDPISEHNRLYWYRQTLGQGPEFLTYFQNEAQLEKSRLLSDRFSAERPKGSFSTLEIQRTEQGDSAMYLCASSRGTGGRDEKLFFGSGTQLSVL.

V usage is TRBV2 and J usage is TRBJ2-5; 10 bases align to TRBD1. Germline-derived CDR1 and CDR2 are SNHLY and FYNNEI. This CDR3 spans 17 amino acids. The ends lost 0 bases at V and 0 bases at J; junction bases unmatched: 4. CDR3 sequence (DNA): TGTGCCAGCAGTGAAGCAGAGGACAGGGGGGACCAAGAGACCCAGTACTTC. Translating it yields CASSEAEDRGDQETQYF.

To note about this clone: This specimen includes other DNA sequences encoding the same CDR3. The CDR3 coding sequence is TGTGCCAGCAGTTTACGCGAGGAGACCCAGTACTTC. Translating gives CASSLREETQYF. The rearrangement joins TRBV12-3 or TRBV12-4 to TRBJ2-5; D remains unclear. This CDR3 region has 12 residues. V was pared by 2 bases and J by 5 bases, with 6 bases between.

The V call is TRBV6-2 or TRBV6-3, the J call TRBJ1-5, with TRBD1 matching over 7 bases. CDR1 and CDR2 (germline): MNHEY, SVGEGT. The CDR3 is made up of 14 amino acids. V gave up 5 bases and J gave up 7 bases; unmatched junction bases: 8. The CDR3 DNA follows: TGTGCCAGCAGTCAACCACAGGGGTACCAGCCCCAGCATTTT. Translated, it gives CASSQPQGYQPQHF.

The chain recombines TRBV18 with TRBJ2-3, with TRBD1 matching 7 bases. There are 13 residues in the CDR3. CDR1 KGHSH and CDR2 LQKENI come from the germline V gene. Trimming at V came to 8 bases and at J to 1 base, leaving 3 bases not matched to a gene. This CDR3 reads CASTGARTDTQYF. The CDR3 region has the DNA TGTGCCAGCACAGGGGCCCGCACAGATACGCAGTATTTT.

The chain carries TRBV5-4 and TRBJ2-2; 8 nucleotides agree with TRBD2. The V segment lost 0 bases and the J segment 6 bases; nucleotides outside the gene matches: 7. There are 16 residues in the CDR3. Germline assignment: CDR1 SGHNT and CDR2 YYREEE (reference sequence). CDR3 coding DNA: TGTGCCAGCAGCTTGGACGGGGGGGCCGGCCCCGGGGAGCTGTTTTTT. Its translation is CASSLDGGAGPGELFF.

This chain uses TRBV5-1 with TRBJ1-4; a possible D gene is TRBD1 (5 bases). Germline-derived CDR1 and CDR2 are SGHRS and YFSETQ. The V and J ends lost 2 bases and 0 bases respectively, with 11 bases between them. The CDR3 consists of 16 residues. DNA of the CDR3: TGCGCCAGCAGCTTAACCGGGGGTCCAACTAATGAAAAACTGTTTTTT. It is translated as CASSLTGGPTNEKLFF.

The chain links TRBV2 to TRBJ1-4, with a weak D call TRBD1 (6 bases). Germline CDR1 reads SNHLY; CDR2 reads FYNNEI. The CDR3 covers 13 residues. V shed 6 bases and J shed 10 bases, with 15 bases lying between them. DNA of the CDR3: TGTGCCAGCAGGGACAGCCTTGGTGGAAAACTGTTTTTT. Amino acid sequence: CASRDSLGGKLFF.

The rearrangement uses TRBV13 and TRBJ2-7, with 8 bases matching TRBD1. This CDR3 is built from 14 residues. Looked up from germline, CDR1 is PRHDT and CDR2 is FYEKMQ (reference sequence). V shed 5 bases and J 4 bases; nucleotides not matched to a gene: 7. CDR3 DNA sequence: TGTGCCAGCAGCCCGGGGACAGGTTTATACGAGCAGTACTTC. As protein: CASSPGTGLYEQYF.

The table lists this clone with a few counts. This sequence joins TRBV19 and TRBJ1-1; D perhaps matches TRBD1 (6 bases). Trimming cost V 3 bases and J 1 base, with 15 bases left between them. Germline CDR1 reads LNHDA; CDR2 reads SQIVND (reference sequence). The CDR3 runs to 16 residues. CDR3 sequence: CASSILRQAPNTEAFF. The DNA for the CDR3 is TGTGCCAGTAGTATCTTAAGACAGGCTCCGAACACTGAAGCTTTCTTT.

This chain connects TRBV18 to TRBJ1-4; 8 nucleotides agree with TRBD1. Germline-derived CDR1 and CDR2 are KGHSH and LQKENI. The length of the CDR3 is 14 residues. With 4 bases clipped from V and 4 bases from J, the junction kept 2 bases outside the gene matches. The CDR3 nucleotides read TGTGCCAGCTCACGGGACAGGATTAATGAAAAACTGTTTTTT. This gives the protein CASSRDRINEKLFF.

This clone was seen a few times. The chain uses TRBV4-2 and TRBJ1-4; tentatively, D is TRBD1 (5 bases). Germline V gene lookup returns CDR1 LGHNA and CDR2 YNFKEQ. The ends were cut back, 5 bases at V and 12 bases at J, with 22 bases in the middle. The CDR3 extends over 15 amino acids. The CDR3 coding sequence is TGTGCCAGCAGCTCCCCTCCGACAGTCCCCAGGGAACTGTTTTTT. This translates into CASSSPPTVPRELFF.

CDR3 DNA: TGTGCCAGCAGCTTTTTATCGTTGGGGGAGCTGTTTTTT. It is translated as CASSFLSLGELFF. The rearrangement links TRBV7-6 to TRBJ2-2; no clear D gene. V lost 3 bases and J lost 8, with 10 bases in between. The CDR3 spans 13 residues. CDR1 and CDR2 from the germline V gene are SGHVS and FNYEAQ.

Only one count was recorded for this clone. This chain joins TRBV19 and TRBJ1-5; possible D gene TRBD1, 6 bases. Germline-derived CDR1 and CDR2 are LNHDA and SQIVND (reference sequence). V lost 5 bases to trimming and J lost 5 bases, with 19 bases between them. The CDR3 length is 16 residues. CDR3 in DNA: TGTGCCAGTAGTCCCCTCGGACAGCCTAGTTATCAGCCCCAGCATTTT. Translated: CASSPLGQPSYQPQHF.

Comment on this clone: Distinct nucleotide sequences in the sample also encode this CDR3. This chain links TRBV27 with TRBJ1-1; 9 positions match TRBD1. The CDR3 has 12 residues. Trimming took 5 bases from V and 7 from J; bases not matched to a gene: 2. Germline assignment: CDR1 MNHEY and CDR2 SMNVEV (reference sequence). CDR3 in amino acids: CASSLGQGEAFF. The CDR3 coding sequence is TGTGCCAGCAGTCTGGGACAGGGTGAAGCTTTCTTT.

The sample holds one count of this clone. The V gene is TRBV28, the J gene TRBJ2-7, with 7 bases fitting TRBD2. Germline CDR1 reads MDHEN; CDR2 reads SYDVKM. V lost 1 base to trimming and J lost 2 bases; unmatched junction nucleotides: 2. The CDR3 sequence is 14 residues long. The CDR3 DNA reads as TGTGCCAGCAGTTTATTTGGACTAGCCTACGAGCAGTACTTC. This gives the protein CASSLFGLAYEQYF.

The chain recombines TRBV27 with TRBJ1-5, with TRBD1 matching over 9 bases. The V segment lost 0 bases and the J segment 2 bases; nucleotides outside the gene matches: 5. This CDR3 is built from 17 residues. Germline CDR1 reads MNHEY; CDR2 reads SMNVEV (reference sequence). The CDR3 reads CASSLSAQGAGNQPQHF. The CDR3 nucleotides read TGTGCCAGCAGTTTATCGGCACAGGGGGCGGGCAATCAGCCCCAGCATTTT.

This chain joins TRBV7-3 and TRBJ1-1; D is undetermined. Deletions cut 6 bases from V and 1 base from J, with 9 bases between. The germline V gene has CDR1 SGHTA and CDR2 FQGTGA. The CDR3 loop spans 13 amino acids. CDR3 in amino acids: CASSKLWNTEAFF. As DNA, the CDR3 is TGTGCCAGCAGTAAGCTGTGGAACACTGAAGCTTTCTTT.

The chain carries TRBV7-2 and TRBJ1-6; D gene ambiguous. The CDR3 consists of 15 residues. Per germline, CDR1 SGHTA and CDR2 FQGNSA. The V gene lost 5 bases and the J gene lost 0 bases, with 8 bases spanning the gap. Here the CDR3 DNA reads TGTGCCAGCAGCCCCCTAAGCTCCTATAATTCACCCCTCCACTTT. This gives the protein CASSPLSSYNSPLHF.

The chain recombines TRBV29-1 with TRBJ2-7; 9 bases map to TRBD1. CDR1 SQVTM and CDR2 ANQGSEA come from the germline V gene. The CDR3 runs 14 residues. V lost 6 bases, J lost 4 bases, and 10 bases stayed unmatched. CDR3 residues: CSVGQGRGIYEQYF. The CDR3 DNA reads TGCAGCGTGGGACAGGGAAGGGGGATTTACGAGCAGTACTTC.

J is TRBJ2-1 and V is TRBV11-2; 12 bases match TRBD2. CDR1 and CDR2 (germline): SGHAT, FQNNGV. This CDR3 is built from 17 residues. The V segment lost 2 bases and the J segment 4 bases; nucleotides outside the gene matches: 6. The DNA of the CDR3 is TGTGCCAGCAGCTTACTAGCGGGAGGGCCGGGGTACAATGAGCAGTTCTTC. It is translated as CASSLLAGGPGYNEQFF.

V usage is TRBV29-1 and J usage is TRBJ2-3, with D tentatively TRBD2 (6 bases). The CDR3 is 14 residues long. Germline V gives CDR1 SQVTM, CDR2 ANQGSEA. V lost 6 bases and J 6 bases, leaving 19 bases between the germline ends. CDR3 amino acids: CSVPAGGMGDTQYF. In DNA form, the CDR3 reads TGCAGCGTGCCCGCAGGCGGGATGGGGGATACGCAGTATTTT.

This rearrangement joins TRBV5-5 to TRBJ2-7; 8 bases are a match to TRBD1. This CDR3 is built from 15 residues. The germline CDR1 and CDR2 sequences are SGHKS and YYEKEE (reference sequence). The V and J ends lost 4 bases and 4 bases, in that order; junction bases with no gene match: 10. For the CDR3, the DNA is TGTGCCAGCAGCACCGCCGGGACAGGTATTTACGAGCAGTACTTC. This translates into CASSTAGTGIYEQYF.

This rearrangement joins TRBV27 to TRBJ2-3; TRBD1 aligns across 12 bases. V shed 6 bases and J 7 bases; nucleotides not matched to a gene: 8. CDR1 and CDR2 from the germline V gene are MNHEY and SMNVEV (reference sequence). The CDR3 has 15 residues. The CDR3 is CASRSGQGAWYTQYF. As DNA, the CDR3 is TGTGCCAGCAGATCGGGACAGGGGGCATGGTATACGCAGTATTTT.

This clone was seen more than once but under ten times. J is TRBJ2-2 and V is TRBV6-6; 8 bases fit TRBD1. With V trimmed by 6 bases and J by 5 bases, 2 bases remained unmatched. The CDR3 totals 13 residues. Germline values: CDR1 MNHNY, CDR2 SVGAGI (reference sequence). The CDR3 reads CASRRQGTGELFF. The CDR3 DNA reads TGTGCCAGCAGGCGACAGGGGACCGGGGAGCTGTTTTTT.

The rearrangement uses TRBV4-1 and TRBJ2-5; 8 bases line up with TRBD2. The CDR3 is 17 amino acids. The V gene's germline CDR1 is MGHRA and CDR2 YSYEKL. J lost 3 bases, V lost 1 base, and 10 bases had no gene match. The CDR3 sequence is CASSQVRTGTRKETQYF. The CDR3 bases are TGCGCCAGCAGCCAAGTCAGGACCGGGACTAGGAAAGAGACCCAGTACTTC.